Listed here are 16 T cell receptor beta chains from one sample, sequenced in a study of T cells in localized non-small cell lung cancer. The repertoire was sequenced with immunoSEQ multiplex PCR; TCRdb's copy has only in-frame clones and lacks some. The sample contains 25,000 to 30,000 clones, under 95% of which appear only once. Sequenced here: peripheral blood, sampled before any cancer treatment. Receptors originate from an older female donor with stage I lung adenocarcinoma.

This rearrangement joins TRBV15 to TRBJ2-7; D may be TRBD1 (5 bases). In germline, CDR1 is LNHNV, CDR2 YYDKDF (reference sequence). Trimming took 0 bases from V and 9 from J, leaving 12 bases between them. The CDR3 is made up of 13 amino acids. CDR3 sequence: CATSRDQEQAQYF. The CDR3 bases are TGTGCCACCAGCAGAGATCAGGAACAGGCGCAGTACTTC.

This CDR3 is CASSEAAGATYGYTF. Written as DNA, the CDR3 is TGTGCCAGCAGTGAAGCGGCAGGGGCGACGTATGGCTACACCTTC. V usage is TRBV6-1 and J usage is TRBJ1-2, with D possibly matching TRBD1 (6 bases). Germline values: CDR1 MNHNS, CDR2 SASEGT. CDR3 length: 15 residues. The V end lost 0 bases, the J end lost 5 bases, and 13 bases lay between the germline ends.

The genes are TRBV7-8 and TRBJ2-3; a weak D match, TRBD2 (7 bases). The CDR3 runs to 17 residues. Germline CDR1 SGHVS, CDR2 FQNEAQ. The V and J ends lost 3 bases and 0 bases respectively, with 16 bases between them. CDR3 sequence: CASSLMGGGASTDTQYF. In DNA, the CDR3 is TGTGCCAGCAGCTTGATGGGAGGGGGTGCTAGCACAGATACGCAGTATTTT.

The rearrangement links TRBV7-8 to TRBJ1-5, with a tentative D call TRBD1 (5 bases). Germline V gene sequence: CDR1 SGHVS, CDR2 FQNEAQ. Trimming took 0 bases from V and 5 from J, leaving 11 bases between them. This CDR3 region has 15 residues. CDR3 loop: CASSLAGTGYQPQHF. CDR3 DNA sequence: TGTGCCAGCAGCTTAGCGGGGACCGGATATCAGCCCCAGCATTTT.

As DNA, the CDR3 is TGTGCCAGCTCACCACAATCTGCCGGGGTCGGGAATCAGCCCCAGCATTTT. Protein: CASSPQSAGVGNQPQHF. The J gene is TRBJ1-5, the V gene TRBV18; D is unclear. CDR3 length: 17 residues. The germline gives CDR1 KGHSH, CDR2 LQKENI. Trimming left V 1 base short and J 4 bases short, with 17 bases between.

This clone was seen just once. This rearrangement joins TRBV7-6 to TRBJ2-1; D is unresolved. This CDR3 spans 13 amino acids. The V gene's germline CDR1 is SGHVS and CDR2 FNYEAQ. V was trimmed by 5 bases and J by 2 bases, leaving 7 bases between them. The CDR3 spells CASSEDPYNEQFF. CDR3 nucleotide sequence: TGTGCCAGCAGCGAGGATCCCTACAATGAGCAGTTCTTC.

This clone was seen just once. J is TRBJ1-3 and V is TRBV2; D uncertain. This CDR3 is built from 18 residues. V gave up 4 bases and J gave up 0 bases, with 19 bases separating them. CDR1 SNHLY and CDR2 FYNNEI come from the germline V gene. The CDR3 spells CASSVRQVERISGNTIYF. As DNA, the CDR3 is TGTGCCAGCAGTGTCAGGCAGGTCGAACGGATCTCTGGAAACACCATATATTTT.

This clone came up a few times. The chain employs TRBV7-6 and TRBJ1-2, with a tentative D call TRBD1 (6 bases). Trimming took off 1 base at V and 4 bases at J, with 13 bases between the two ends. This CDR3 region has 15 residues. The germline V gene encodes CDR1 SGHVS and CDR2 FNYEAQ. The CDR3 DNA sequence: TGTGCCAGCAGCTTAGTCGGGGGGCAGGGCTATGGCTACACCTTC. It yields the protein CASSLVGGQGYGYTF.

The CDR3 sequence is CASRPNRDKGAAQYF. DNA of the CDR3: TGTGCCAGCAGACCCAACCGGGACAAGGGCGCGGCCCAGTACTTC. This chain links TRBV6-5 with TRBJ2-5; D possibly corresponds to TRBD1 (6 bases). The CDR3 contains 15 residues. V shed 6 bases and J shed 9 bases, with 23 bases lying between them. CDR1 and CDR2 from the germline V gene are MNHEY and SVGAGI.

V is TRBV11-2 and J is TRBJ2-1; D is undetermined. V was trimmed by 4 bases and J by 1 base, leaving 8 bases between them. The CDR3 consists of 14 residues. Germline CDR1 SGHAT, CDR2 FQNNGV. The CDR3 loop is CASSSLASYNEQFF. DNA of the CDR3: TGTGCCAGCAGCTCCCTGGCATCCTACAATGAGCAGTTCTTC.

The gene calls are TRBV13 and TRBJ1-5; D ambiguous. Trimming stripped 1 base from V and 2 bases from J, with 21 bases between. There are 19 residues in the CDR3. CDR1 and CDR2 (germline): PRHDT, FYEKMQ (reference sequence). CDR3 loop: CASSLVAIFGCTGNQPQHF. CDR3 bases: TGTGCCAGCAGCTTAGTTGCGATTTTCGGGTGCACCGGCAATCAGCCCCAGCATTTT.

The V call is TRBV19, the J call TRBJ2-2; no firm D call. The CDR3 runs 14 residues. Between the trimmed V and J ends, which lost 4 bases and 1 base, there was a span of 7 bases. Germline CDR1 LNHDA, CDR2 SQIVND (reference sequence). CDR3 nucleotides: TGTGCCAGTAGTACTGGCGGGAACACCGGGGAGCTGTTTTTT. It translates to CASSTGGNTGELFF.

This chain uses TRBV6-5 with TRBJ1-2; perhaps TRBD1 as D (5 bases). The CDR3 totals 14 residues. V lost 7 bases, J lost 4 bases, and 16 bases lay in between. Germline CDR1 MNHEY, CDR2 SVGAGI. This CDR3 reads CASNRRGLGYGYTF. Written as DNA, the CDR3 is TGTGCCAGCAACCGGAGGGGTCTAGGCTATGGCTACACCTTC.

V usage is TRBV6-5 and J usage is TRBJ1-2; D is unresolved. The CDR3 runs 15 residues. V dropped 2 bases and J dropped 7 bases, with 17 bases sitting between them. Germline CDR1 and CDR2: MNHEY and SVGAGI. CDR3 in amino acids: CASSYRMGLGGGYTF. The CDR3 DNA is TGTGCCAGCAGTTACCGAATGGGTTTGGGAGGTGGCTACACCTTC.

This clone was seen only once. The chain joins TRBV12-5 to TRBJ2-2; 8 bases are shared with TRBD2. The CDR3 is 15 amino acids. J gave up 7 bases and V 3 bases, and 7 bases lay outside the gene matches. Germline lookup yields CDR1 LGHNT and CDR2 FRNRAP. CDR3 sequence reads: CASGLVVAGIGELFF. The DNA of the CDR3 is TGTGCTAGTGGTTTAGTAGTAGCGGGGATCGGGGAGCTGTTTTTT.

This clone was seen a single time. A read error may account for a junction end that differs from germline. The chain links TRBV6-6 to TRBJ1-2; the D is unclear. The CDR3 is made up of 14 amino acids. Germline V gives CDR1 MNHNY, CDR2 SVGAGI (reference sequence). The CDR3 DNA is TGTGCCAGCAATTACCGGGATTTGGGCTATGGCTACACCTTC. It specifies CASNYRDLGYGYTF.